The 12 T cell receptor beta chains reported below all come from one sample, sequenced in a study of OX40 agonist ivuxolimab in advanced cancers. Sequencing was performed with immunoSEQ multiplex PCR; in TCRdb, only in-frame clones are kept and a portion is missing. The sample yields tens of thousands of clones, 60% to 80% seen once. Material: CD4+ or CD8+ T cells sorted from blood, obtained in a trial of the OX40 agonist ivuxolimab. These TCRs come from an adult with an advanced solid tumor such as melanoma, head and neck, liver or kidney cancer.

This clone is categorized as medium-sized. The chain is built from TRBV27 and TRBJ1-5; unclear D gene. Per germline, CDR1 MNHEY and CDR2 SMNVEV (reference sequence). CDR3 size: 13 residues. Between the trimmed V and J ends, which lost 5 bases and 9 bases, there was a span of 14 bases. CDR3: CASSDDPSRPQHF. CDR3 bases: TGTGCCAGCAGTGACGACCCGAGCCGGCCCCAGCATTTT.

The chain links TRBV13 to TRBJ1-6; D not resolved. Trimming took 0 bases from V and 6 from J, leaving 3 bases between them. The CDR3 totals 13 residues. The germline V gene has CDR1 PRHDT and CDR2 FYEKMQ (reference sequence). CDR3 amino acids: CASSLGVNSPLHF. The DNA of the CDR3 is TGTGCCAGCAGCTTAGGGGTTAATTCACCCCTCCACTTT.

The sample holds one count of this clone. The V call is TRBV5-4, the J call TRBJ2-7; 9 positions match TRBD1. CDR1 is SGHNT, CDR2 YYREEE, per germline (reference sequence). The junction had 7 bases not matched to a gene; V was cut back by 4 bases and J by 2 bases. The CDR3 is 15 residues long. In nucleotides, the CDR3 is TGTGCCAGCAGCCCGGGCACAGGGGGCCCCTACGAGCAGTACTTC. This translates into CASSPGTGGPYEQYF. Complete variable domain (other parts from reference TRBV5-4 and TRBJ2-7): ETGVTQSPTHLIKTRGQQVTLRCSSQSGHNTVSWYQQALGQGPQFIFQYYREEENGRGNFPPRFSGLQFPNYSSELNVNALELDDSALYLCASSPGTGGPYEQYFGPGTRLTVT.

The CDR3: CASSPRGGQGDSNEQFF. CDR3 DNA: TGTGCCAGCAGCCCCCGAGGGGGACAGGGGGATTCTAATGAGCAGTTCTTC. The V gene is TRBV9, the J gene TRBJ2-1; 11 bases are shared with TRBD1. V gave up 4 bases and J gave up 7 bases; unmatched junction bases: 13. There are 17 residues in the CDR3. Per germline, CDR1 SGDLS and CDR2 YYNGEE.

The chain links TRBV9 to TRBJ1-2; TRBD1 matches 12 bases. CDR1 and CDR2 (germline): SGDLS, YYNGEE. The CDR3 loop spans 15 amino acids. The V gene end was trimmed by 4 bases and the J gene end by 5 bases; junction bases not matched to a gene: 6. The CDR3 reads CASSFGTGGVYGYTF. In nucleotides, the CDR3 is TGTGCCAGCAGCTTTGGGACAGGGGGCGTGTATGGCTACACCTTC.

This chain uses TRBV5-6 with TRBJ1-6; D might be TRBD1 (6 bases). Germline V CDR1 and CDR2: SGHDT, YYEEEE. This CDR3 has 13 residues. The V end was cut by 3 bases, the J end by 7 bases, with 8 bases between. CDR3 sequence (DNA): TGTGCCAGCAGCTACGGACAGAATTCACCCCTCCACTTT. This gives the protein CASSYGQNSPLHF.

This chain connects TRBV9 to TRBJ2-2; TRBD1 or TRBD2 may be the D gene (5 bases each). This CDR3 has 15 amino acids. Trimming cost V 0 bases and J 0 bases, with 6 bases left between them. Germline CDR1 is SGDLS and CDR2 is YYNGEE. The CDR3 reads CASSVGGTNTGELFF. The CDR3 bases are TGTGCCAGCAGCGTAGGGGGGACGAACACCGGGGAGCTGTTTTTT.

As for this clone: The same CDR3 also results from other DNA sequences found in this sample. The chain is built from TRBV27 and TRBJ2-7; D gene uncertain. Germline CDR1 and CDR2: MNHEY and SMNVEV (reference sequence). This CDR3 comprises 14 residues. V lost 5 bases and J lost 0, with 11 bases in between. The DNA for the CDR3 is TGTGCCAGCAGTCTGTACTTTCACTCCTACGAGCAGTACTTC. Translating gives CASSLYFHSYEQYF.

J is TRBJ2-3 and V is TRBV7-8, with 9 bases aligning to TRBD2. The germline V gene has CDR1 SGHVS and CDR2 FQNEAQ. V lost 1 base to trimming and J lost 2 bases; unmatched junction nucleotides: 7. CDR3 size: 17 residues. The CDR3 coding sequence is TGTGCCAGCAGCTTAGGGCTAGCGGGACCCTACACAGATACGCAGTATTTT. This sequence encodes CASSLGLAGPYTDTQYF.

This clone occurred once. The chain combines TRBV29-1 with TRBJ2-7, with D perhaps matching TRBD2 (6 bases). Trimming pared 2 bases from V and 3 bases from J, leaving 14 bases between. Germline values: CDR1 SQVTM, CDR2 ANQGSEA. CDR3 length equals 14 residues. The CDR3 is CSVEPAGSDYEQYF. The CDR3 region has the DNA TGCAGCGTTGAACCCGCGGGATCTGACTACGAGCAGTACTTC.

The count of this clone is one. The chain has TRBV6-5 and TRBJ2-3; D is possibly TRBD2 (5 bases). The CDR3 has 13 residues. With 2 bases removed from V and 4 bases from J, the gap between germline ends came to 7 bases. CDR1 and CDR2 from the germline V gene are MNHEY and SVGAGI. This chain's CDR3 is CASSYNGADTQYF. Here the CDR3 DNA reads TGTGCCAGCAGTTACAACGGGGCAGATACGCAGTATTTT.

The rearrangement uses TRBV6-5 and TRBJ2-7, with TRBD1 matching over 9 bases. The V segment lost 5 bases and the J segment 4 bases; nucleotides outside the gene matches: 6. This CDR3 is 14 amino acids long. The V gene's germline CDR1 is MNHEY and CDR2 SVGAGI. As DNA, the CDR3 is TGTGCCAGCAGTGGGTACAGGGGGCAGTACGAGCAGTACTTC. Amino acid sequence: CASSGYRGQYEQYF.